This entry concerns a single T cell receptor beta chain. Its recognized antigen is unknown. No base-level quality is on record; no much larger clone is a single base apart. This specimen belongs to a study of cytomegalovirus exposure and HLA in healthy donors (dated by TCRdb to 2015 to 2018). Study-wide context: A later analysis indicated that the 110 or so validation repertoires were generated on the platform also employed for the approximately 700 repertoires of the first cohort. The study aimed to test whether cataloging public T cell receptors could reveal signatures of past pathogen exposure. High-throughput TCR immunosequencing, statistical association of individual TCRs with disease status, and machine learning were combined to predict cytomegalovirus infection status. In addition to the first cohort of 666 subjects, a separate validation cohort of 120 different subjects was used.

The donors were included in the validation cohort of over a hundred subjects, a group kept apart from the approximately 690-subject first cohort. CDR1 MNHNY and CDR2 SVGAGI were looked up in the germline V gene (reference sequence). Spanning cysteine to phenylalanine, the CDR3 consists of 12 amino acids. Solely the CDR3 DNA is kept, with 36 bases framed from the first base. Deletion took 2 bases off V and 2 bases off J, with a span of 2 bases between the germline ends. The library was produced with the immunoSEQ multiplex PCR assay. For the original study's pipeline: To diagnose cytomegalovirus status from the catalog of TCR beta chain sequences, a statistical classification framework was built. Drawn from immuneACCESS, this table holds only the in-frame rearrangements with V and J called that TCRdb kept. Clones are partly lost; checked studies trace under half to an unresolved V gene and leave the rest unexplained. V, J and clone size were drawn from that table, and D and trimming were deduced from the DNA. The sample table lists hundreds of thousands of clones, roughly 87% of them with a count of one. Jointly, the top ten make up approximately 12% of the sample.

On the study overall, not on this receptor specifically: Across donors, most TCR sequences were observed very rarely, whereas some public TCRs were present in many individuals. The study gave a list of 150 to 200 TCR beta chains associated with cytomegalovirus. The classifier was reported to diagnose cytomegalovirus status with high specificity and sensitivity in both the original and validation cohorts. A few of the identified cytomegalovirus-associated TCR beta chains were confirmed in vitro to be specific for cytomegalovirus antigens. It was suggested by the authors that the approach could potentially be generalized to other disease states and immunological phenotypes. A later analysis had no HLA typing for the validation cohort, so co-occurrence there was scored across all 130 or so repertoires. A later analysis found that TCRs clustered in the first cohort also tended to co-occur in the 120 or so validation repertoires, with 94% of cluster scores above 0.

Sequencing was carried out using PBMCs. This clonotype originated in a man younger than 30 in good health and CMV-seropositive. The receptor chain draws on TRBV6-6 and TRBJ2-3; there is no confident call for the D gene. The CDR3 loop reads CASSYVTDTQYF. The sequence in DNA is TGTGCCAGCAGTTACGTCACAGATACGCAGTATTTT.